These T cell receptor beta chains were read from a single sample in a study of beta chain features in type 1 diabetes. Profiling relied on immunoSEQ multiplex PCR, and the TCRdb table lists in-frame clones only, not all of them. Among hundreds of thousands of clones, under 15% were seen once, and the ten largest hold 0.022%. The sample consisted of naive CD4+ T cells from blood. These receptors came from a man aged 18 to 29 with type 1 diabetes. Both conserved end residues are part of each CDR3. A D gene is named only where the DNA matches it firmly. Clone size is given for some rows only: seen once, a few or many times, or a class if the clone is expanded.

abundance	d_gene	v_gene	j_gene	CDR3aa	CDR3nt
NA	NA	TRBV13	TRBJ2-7	CASSFGSGLSYEQYF	TGTGCCAGCAGCTTCGGGTCGGGGCTTTCCTACGAGCAGTACTTC
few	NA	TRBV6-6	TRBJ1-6	CASSRLGSSYNSPLHF	TGTGCCAGCAGTCGCTTAGGGAGCTCCTATAATTCACCCCTCCACTTT
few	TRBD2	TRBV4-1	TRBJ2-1	CASSHPSGVYNEQFF	TGCGCCAGCAGCCACCCTAGCGGGGTCTACAATGAGCAGTTCTTC
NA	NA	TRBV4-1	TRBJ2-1	CASSQDPMVRGEWRYNEQFF	TGCGCCAGCAGCCAAGATCCAATGGTGAGGGGGGAATGGAGGTACAATGAGCAGTTCTTC
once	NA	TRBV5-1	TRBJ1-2	CAKQLRERNYGYTF	TGCGCCAAGCAGCTACGGGAGAGGAACTATGGCTACACCTTC
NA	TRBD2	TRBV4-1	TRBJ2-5	CASSSRPGGAWETQYF	TGCGCCAGCAGCTCCCGGCCCGGGGGGGCCTGGGAGACCCAGTACTTC
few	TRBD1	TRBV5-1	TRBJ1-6	CASSLTGVSPLHF	TGCGCCAGCAGCTTGACAGGGGTATCACCCCTCCACTTT
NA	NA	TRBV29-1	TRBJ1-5	CSVTEGVNSNQPQHF	TGCAGCGTGACAGAGGGAGTTAATAGCAATCAGCCCCAGCATTTT
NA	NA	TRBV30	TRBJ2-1	CAWSVRSGWDEQFF	TGTGCCTGGAGTGTACGGTCAGGGTGGGATGAGCAGTTCTTC
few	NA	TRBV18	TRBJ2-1	CASSLRGTYNEQFF	TGTGCCAGCTCACTTAGAGGGACCTACAATGAGCAGTTCTTC
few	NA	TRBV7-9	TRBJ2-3	CASSLGGAADTQYF	TGTGCCAGCAGCTTAGGAGGGGCCGCAGATACGCAGTATTTT
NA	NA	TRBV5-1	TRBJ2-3	CASSSGQTDTQYF	TGCGCCAGCAGCTCAGGACAGACGGATACGCAGTATTTT
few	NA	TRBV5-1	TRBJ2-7	CASSLVYSPSTPYEQYF	TGCGCCAGCAGCTTGGTCTACAGCCCTAGCACCCCTTACGAGCAGTACTTC
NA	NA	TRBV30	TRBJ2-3	CAWSTGTPTF	TGTGCCTGGAGCACCGGGACCCCGACTTTT
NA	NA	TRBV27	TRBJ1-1	CASSFFRGAEGTEAFF	TGTGCCAGCAGTTTTTTTCGGGGGGCGGAAGGCACTGAAGCTTTCTTT
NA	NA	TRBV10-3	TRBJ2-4	CAISATAAKNIQYF	TGTGCCATCAGTGCTACAGCCGCCAAAAACATTCAGTACTTC
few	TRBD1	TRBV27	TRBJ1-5	CASSPGTGGRNQPQHF	TGTGCCAGCAGTCCCGGGACAGGGGGCCGTAATCAGCCCCAGCATTTT
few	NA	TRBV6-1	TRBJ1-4	CASSEQKGLNEKLFF	TGTGCCAGCAGTGAACAAAAGGGCCTTAATGAAAAACTGTTTTTT
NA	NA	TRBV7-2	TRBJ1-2	CASSPTQGMGGYTF	TGTGCCAGCAGCCCAACCCAAGGGATGGGTGGCTACACCTTC
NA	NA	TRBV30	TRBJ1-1	CAWSRLRGKNTEAFF	TGTGCCTGGAGTCGACTCAGGGGTAAGAACACTGAAGCTTTCTTT
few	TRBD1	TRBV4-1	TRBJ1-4	CASSLGQTTNEKLFF	TGCGCCAGCAGCCTGGGACAGACAACTAATGAAAAACTGTTTTTT
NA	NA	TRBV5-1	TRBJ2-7	CASSLGAASDEQYF	TGCGCCAGCAGCTTGGGCGCCGCTAGCGACGAGCAGTACTTC
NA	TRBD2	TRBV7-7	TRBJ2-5	CASSLGGGHNYGETQYF	TGTGCTAGCAGCTTAGGCGGGGGGCACAACTACGGGGAGACCCAGTACTTC
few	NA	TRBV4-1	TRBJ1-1	CASSQVLGDTEAFF	TGCGCCAGCAGCCAAGTATTGGGGGACACTGAAGCTTTCTTT
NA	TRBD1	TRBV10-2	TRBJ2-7	CASSDWTGAAIGEQYF	TGCGCCAGCAGTGACTGGACAGGGGCCGCTATCGGCGAGCAGTACTTC
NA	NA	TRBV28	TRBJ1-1	CASRDPEGTEAFF	TGTGCCAGCCGGGACCCGGAGGGGACTGAAGCTTTCTTT
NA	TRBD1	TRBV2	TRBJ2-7	CASTRTGLSYEQYF	TGTGCCAGCACCCGGACAGGACTCTCCTACGAGCAGTACTTC
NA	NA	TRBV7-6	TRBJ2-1	CASSSPHRGTYNEQFF	TGTGCCAGCAGCTCACCTCACCGGGGGACCTACAATGAGCAGTTCTTC